Sequencing of this TCR beta chain was carried out in a study of brain T cells in children with intractable seizures (dated by TCRdb to about 2021). Describing the broader study: A NanoString immunology panel was first used to screen resected brain tissue from 53 pediatric epilepsy surgery cases for immune gene transcripts. Among the roughly twelve selected surgery cases, eight also had pre-surgery blood sequenced, leaving four with brain tissue only. Beyond this particular receptor, the publication reports: Viral specificity was inferred only from CDR3 sequence similarity, and patients' HCMV serostatus was unknown. Because sequencing depth differed between pre- and post-surgery blood, the absence of clones from the pre-surgery sample may reflect undersampling.

Cut back by 5 bases and 4 bases, the V and J ends lie 20 bases apart. The CDR3 numbers 16 residues from cysteine through phenylalanine. Kept here is only the CDR3 DNA, which spans 48 bases and is read in frame from base 1. From the germline V gene, CDR1 is SGHNT and CDR2 is YENEEA. TCR beta chain sequences were generated from genomic DNA using the immunoSEQ assay. The study's processing was this. Any CDR3 sequence that did not begin with the conserved framework cysteine at position 104 was removed by hand. To get clonality, the normalized Shannon's Diversity Index was subtracted from one, giving values from 0 (maximal diversity) to 1 (oligoclonal). Chi-squared comparison-of-proportions tests assessed whether the same CDR3 differed in frequency between samples, such as brain versus blood. Public clonotypes were found by searching immuneACCESS, and the VDJdb browser was used to assess similarity to known antiviral clonotypes. As stored in TCRdb, this immuneACCESS dataset retains in-frame rearrangements with V and J assigned. A fraction of the clones does not appear; measured against another copy, unresolved V genes explain less than half of the discrepancy, and the remainder lacks a known reason. Clone size and V and J calls were adopted from that table, with D and trimming inferred from the DNA. A total of under 400,000 clones appear in this sample, 93% of them only once. Of the sample, 5.7% is held by the ten largest clones.

In light of the paper, this sample's time point label describes: blood from clinic visit 5 months post-surgery; TSC patient then seizure free. The surgery cases with the highest brain T cell transcript signatures were chosen for TCR beta chain sequencing of brain tissue, and also of blood when blood was available. Prior to surgery, the patients had been treated with at least one anti-epileptic drug. The TCR-sequenced patients were children whose drug-resistant epilepsy was caused by tuberous sclerosis complex, focal cortical dysplasia, Rasmussen encephalitis or hemimegalencephaly. Bulk genomic DNA was isolated from unsorted brain tissue and whole blood using the Monarch genomic DNA purification kit. About this clone itself: The specificity of this receptor is unknown. No base quality information exists; no much larger clone differs at one position.

The sequenced sample was peripheral blood, obtained approximately 5 months after surgery. This TCR was recovered from a boy less than two years old with tuberous sclerosis and intractable seizures. The receptor chain draws on TRBV11-3 and TRBJ2-5; the D gene cannot be resolved reliably. In nucleotide form, the sequence is TGTGCCAGCAGCCCTGGTCTTGGGCTTGGGATAGAGACCCAGTACTTC. Its coded protein is CASSPGLGLGIETQYF.